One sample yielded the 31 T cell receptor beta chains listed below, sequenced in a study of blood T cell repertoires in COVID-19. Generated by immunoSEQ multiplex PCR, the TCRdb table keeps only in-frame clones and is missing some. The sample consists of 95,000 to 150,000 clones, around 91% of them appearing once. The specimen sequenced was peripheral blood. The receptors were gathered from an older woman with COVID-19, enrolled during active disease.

This CDR3 reads CASSAHRDTLYNEQFF. DNA for the CDR3: TGTGCCAGCAGCGCCCACAGGGATACCCTTTACAATGAGCAGTTCTTC. The chain uses TRBV9 and TRBJ2-1, with D possibly being TRBD1 (6 bases). The V end lost 3 bases, the J end lost 4 bases, and 17 bases lay between the germline ends. Germline V gene sequence: CDR1 SGDLS, CDR2 YYNGEE. This CDR3 contains 16 residues.

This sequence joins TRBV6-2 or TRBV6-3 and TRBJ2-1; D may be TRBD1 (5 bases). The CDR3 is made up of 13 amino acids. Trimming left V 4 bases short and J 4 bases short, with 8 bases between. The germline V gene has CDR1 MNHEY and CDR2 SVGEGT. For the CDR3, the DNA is TGTGCCAGCAGTTTCGACAGATACAATGAGCAGTTCTTC. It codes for CASSFDRYNEQFF.

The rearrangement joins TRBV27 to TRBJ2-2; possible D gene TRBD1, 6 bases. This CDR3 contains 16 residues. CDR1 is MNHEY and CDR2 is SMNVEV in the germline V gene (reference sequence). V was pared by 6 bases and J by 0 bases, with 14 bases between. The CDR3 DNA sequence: TGTGCCAGCAGCTACCAGGGGCTTTCGAACACCGGGGAGCTGTTTTTT. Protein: CASSYQGLSNTGELFF.

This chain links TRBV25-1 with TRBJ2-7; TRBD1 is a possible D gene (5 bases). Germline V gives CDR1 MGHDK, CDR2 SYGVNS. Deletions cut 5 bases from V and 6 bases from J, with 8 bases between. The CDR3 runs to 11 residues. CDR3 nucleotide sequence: TGTGCCAGCAGTCCAGGGCTCGAGCAGTACTTC. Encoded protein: CASSPGLEQYF.

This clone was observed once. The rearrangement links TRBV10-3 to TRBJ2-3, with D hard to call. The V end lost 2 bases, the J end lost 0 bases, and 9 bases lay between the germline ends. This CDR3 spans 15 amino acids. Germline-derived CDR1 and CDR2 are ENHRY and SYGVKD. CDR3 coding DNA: TGTGCCATCAGTGAGACAGTCCCTAGCACAGATACGCAGTATTTT. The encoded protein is CAISETVPSTDTQYF.

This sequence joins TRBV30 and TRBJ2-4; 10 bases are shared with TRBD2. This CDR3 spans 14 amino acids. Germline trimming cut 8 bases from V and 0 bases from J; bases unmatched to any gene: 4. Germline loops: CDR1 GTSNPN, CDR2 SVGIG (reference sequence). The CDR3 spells CAGLAGVAKNIQYF. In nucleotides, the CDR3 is TGTGCCGGCCTAGCGGGGGTAGCCAAAAACATTCAGTACTTC.

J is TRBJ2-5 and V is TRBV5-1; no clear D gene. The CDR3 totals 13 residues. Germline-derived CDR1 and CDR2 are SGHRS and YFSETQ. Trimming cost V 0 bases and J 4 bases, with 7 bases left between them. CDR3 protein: CASSLAGRETQYF. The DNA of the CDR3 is TGCGCCAGCAGCTTGGCCGGTCGAGAGACCCAGTACTTC.

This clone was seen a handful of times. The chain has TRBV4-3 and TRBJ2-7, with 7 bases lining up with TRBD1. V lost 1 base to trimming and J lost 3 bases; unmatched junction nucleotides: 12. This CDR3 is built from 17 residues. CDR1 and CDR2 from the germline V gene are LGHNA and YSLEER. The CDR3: CASSQGRSGTVLYEQYF. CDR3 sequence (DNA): TGCGCCAGCAGCCAAGGTCGGTCCGGGACAGTCCTCTACGAGCAGTACTTC.

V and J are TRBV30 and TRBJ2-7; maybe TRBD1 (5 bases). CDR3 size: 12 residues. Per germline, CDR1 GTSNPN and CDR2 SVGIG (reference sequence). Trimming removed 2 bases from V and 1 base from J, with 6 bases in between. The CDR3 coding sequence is TGTGCCTGGAGTAAGGGGTCCTACGAGCAGTACTTC. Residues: CAWSKGSYEQYF.

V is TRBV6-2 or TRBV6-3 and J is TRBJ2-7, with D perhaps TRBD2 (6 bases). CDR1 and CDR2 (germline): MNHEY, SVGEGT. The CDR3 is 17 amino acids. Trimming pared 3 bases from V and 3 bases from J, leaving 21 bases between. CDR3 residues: CASSYSGKWGDHYEQYF. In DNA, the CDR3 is TGTGCCAGCAGTTATAGTGGAAAGTGGGGGGACCACTACGAGCAGTACTTC.

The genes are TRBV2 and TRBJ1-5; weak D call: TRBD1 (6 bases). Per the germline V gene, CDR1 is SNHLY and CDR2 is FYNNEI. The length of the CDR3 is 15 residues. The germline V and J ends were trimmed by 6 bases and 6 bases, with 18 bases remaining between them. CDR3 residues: CASSSLTGGGQPQHF. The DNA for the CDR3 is TGTGCCAGCAGCTCCCTGACGGGAGGGGGTCAGCCCCAGCATTTT. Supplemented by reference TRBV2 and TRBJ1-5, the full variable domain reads EPEVTQTPSHQVTQMGQEVILRCVPISNHLYFYWYRQILGQKVEFLVSFYNNEISEKSEIFDDQFSVERPDGSNFTLKIRSTKLEDSAMYFCASSSLTGGGQPQHFGDGTRLSIL.

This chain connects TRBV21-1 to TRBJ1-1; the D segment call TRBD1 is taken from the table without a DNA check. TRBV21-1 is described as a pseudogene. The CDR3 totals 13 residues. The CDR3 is CARDTNMNTEAFF. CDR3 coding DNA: TGTGCCAGAGACACCAATATGAACACTGAAGCTTTCTTT.

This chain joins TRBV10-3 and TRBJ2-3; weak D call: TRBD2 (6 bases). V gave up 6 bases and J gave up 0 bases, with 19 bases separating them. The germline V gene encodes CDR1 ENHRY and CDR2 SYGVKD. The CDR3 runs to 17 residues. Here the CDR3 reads CAISRSSGRDSTDTQYF. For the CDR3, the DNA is TGTGCCATCAGCCGATCGTCCGGGAGAGATAGCACAGATACGCAGTATTTT.

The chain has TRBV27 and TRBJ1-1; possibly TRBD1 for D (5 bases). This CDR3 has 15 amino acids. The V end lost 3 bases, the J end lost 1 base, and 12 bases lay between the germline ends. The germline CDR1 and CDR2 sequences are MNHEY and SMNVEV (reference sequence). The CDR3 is CASSLGPQGNTEAFF. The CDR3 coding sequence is TGTGCCAGCAGTTTGGGTCCGCAGGGGAACACTGAAGCTTTCTTT.

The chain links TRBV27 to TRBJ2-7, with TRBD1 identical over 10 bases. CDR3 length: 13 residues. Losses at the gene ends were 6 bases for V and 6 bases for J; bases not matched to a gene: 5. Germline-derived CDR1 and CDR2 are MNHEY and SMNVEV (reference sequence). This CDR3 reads CASRGDRGIEQYF. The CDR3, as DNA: TGTGCCAGCAGGGGGGACAGGGGCATCGAGCAGTACTTC.

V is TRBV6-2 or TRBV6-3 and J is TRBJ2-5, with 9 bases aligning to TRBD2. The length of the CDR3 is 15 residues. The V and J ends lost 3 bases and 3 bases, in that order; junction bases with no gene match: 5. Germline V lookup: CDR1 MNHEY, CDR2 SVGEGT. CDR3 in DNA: TGTGCCAGCAGTTATTCGAGCGGGAGGAAAGAGACCCAGTACTTC. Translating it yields CASSYSSGRKETQYF.

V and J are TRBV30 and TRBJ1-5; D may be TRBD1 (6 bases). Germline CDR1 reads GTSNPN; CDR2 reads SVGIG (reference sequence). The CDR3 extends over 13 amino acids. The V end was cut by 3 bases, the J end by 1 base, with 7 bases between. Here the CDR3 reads CAWSTGSNQPQHF. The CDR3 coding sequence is TGTGCCTGGAGCACAGGGAGCAATCAGCCCCAGCATTTT.

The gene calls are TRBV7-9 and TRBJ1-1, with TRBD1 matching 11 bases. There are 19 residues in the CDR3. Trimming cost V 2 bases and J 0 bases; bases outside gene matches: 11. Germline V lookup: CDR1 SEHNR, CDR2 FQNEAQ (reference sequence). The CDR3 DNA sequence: TGTGCCAGCAGCTTACCCCCTGGGACAGGGGGAGTGGTGAACACTGAAGCTTTCTTT. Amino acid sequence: CASSLPPGTGGVVNTEAFF. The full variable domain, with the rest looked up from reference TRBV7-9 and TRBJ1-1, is DTGVSQNPRHKITKRGQNVTFRCDPISEHNRLYWYRQTLGQGPEFLTYFQNEAQLEKSRLLSDRFSAERPKGSFSTLEIQRTEQGDSAMYLCASSLPPGTGGVVNTEAFFGQGTRLTVV.

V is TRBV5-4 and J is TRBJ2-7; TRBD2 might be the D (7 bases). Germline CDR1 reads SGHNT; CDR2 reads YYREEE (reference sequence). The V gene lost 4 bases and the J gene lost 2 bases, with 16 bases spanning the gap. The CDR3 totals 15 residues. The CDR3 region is CASSIGTGRAYEQYF. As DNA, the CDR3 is TGTGCCAGCAGCATTGGCACAGGGAGGGCCTACGAGCAGTACTTC.

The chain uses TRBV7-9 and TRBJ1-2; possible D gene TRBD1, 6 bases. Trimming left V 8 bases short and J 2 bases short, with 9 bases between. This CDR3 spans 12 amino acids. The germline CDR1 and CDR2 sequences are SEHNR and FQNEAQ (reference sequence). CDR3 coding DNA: TGTGCCAGCCCACAGGGAAACTATGGCTACACCTTC. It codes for CASPQGNYGYTF.

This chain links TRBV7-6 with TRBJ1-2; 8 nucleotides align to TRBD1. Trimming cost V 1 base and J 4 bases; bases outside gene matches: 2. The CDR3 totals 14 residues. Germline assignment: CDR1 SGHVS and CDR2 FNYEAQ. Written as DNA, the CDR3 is TGTGCCAGCAGCTTAGGAACAGGGGGCTATGGCTACACCTTC. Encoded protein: CASSLGTGGYGYTF.

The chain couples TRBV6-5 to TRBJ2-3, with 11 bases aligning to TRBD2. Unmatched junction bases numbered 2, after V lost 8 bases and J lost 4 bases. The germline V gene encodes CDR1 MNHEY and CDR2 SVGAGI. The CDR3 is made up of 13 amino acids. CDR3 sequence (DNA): TGTGCCAGCTGTAGCGGGGGGGCAGATACGCAGTATTTT. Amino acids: CASCSGGADTQYF.

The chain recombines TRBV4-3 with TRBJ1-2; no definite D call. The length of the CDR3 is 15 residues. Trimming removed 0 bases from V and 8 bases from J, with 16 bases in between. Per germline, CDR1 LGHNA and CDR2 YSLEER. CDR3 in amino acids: CASSQDEGSIEGYTF. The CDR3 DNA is TGCGCCAGCAGCCAAGATGAAGGGAGTATTGAAGGCTACACCTTC.

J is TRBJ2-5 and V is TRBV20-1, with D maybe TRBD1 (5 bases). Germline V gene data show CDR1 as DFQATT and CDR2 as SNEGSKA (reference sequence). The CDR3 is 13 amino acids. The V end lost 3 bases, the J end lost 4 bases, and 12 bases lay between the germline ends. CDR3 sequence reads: CSASGGATETQYF. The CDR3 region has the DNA TGCAGTGCTAGTGGTGGGGCCACAGAGACCCAGTACTTC.

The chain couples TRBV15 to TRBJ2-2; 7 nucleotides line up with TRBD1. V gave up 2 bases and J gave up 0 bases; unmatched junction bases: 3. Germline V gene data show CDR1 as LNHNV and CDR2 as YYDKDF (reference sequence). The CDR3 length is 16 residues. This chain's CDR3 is CATSRYRGSNTGELFF. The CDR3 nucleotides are TGTGCCACCAGCAGATACAGGGGCTCGAACACCGGGGAGCTGTTTTTT.

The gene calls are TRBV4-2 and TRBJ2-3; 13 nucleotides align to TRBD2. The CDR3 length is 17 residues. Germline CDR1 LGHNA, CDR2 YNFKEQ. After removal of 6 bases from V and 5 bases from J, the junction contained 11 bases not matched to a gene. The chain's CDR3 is CASRRAATSGGEDTQYF. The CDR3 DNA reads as TGTGCCAGCAGGCGAGCTGCTACTAGCGGGGGGGAAGATACGCAGTATTTT.

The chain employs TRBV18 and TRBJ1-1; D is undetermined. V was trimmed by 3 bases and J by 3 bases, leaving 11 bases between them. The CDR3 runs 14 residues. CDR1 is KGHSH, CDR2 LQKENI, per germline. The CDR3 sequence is CASSPGLLDTEAFF. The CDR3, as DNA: TGTGCCAGCTCACCGGGCTTACTGGACACTGAAGCTTTCTTT.

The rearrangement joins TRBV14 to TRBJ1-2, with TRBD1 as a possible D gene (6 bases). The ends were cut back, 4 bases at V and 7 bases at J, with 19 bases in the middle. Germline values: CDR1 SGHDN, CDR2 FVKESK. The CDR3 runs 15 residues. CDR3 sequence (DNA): TGTGCCAGCAGCCGCCTCGTTGGGGGGGGCGGTGGCTACACCTTC. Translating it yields CASSRLVGGGGGYTF.

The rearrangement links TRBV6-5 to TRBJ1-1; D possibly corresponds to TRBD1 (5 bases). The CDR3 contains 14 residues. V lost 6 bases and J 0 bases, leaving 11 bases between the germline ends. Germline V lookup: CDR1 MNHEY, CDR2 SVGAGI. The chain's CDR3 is CASSPTGVNTEAFF. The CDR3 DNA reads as TGTGCCAGCAGCCCCACGGGGGTGAACACTGAAGCTTTCTTT.

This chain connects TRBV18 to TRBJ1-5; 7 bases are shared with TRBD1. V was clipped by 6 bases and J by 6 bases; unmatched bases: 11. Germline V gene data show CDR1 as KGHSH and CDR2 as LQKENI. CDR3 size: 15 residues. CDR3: CASSPGQGDGQPQHF. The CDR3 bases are TGTGCCAGCTCCCCAGGGCAGGGGGACGGTCAGCCCCAGCATTTT.

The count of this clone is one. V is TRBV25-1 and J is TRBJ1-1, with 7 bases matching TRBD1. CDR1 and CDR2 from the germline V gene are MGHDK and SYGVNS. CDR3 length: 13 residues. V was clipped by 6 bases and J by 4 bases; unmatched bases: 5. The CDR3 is CASSQGVSTEAFF. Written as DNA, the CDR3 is TGTGCCAGCAGCCAGGGGGTAAGCACTGAAGCTTTCTTT.